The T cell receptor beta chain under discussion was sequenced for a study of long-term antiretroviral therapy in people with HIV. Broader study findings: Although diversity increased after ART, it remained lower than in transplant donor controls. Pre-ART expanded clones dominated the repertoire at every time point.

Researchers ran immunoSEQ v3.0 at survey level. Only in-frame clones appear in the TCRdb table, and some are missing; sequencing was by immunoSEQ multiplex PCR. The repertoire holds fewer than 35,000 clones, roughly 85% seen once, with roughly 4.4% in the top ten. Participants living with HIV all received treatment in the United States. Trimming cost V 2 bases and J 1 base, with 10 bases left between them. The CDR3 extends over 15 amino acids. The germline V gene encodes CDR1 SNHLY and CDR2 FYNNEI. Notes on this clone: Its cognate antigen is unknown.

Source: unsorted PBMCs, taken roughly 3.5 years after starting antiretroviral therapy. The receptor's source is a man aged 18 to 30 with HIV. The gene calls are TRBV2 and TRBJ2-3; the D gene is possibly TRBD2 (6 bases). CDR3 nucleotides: TGTGCCAGCAGTGAAAGCCAGCGGGGCACAGATACGCAGTATTTT. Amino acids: CASSESQRGTDTQYF.